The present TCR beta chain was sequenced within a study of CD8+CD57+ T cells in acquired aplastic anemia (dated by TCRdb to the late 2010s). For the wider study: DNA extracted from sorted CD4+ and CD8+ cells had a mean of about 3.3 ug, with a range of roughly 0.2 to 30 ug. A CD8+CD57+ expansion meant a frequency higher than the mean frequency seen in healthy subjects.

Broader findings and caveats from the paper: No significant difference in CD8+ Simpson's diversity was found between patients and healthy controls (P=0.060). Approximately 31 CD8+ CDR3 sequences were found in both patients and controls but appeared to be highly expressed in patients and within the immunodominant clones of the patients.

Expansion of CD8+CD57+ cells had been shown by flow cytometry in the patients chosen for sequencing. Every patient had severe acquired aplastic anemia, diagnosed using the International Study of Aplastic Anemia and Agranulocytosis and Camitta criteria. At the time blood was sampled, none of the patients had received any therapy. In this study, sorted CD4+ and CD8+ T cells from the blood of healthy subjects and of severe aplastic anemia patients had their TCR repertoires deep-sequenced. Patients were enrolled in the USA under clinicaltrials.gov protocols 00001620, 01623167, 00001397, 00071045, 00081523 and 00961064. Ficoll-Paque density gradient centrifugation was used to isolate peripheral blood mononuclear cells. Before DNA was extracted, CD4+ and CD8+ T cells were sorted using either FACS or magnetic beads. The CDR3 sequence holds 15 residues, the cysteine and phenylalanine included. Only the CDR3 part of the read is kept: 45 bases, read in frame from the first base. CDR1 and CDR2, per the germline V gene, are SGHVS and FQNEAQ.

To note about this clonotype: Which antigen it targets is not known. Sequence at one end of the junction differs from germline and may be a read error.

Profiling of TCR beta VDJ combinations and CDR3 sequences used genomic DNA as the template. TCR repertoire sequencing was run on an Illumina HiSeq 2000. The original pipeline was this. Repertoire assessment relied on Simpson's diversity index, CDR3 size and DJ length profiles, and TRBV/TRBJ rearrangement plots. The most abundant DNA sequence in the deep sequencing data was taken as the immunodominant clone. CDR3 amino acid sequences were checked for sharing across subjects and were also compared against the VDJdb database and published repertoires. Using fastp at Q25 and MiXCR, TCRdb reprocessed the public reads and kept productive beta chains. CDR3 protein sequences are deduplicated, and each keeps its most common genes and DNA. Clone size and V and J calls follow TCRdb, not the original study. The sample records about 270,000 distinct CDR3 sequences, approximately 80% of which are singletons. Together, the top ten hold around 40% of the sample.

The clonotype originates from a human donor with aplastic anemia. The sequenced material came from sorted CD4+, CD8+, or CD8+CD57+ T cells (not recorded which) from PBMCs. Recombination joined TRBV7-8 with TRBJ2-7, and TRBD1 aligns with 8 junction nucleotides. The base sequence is TGTGCCAGCAACTTACCAGGACAGGGTCCCTACGAGCAGTACTTC. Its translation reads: CASNLPGQGPYEQYF.